The 3 T cell receptor beta chains listed next were all sequenced from one sample in a study of T cells after yellow fever vaccination. TCRdb re-called the 5' RACE reads with MiXCR, one entry per CDR3 protein. This table holds about 75,000 distinct CDR3 sequences, 7.3% found once. The starting material was CD8+ T cells sorted from PBMCs, obtained 9 to 11 days after the first yellow fever vaccination. These receptors were obtained from a man younger than 35 who received the YFV17D yellow fever vaccine.

In this sample, this clonotype turned up a few times. The chain carries TRBV11-2 and TRBJ2-7; TRBD1 matches at 7 bases. The CDR3 totals 14 residues. The J segment lost 2 bases and the V segment lost 5 bases, leaving 6 bases of the junction unmatched. Germline V gene sequence: CDR1 SGHAT, CDR2 FQNNGV. CDR3 sequence: CASSNRDSTYEQYV. CDR3 bases: TGTGCCAGCAGCAACCGGGACAGTACCTACGAGCAGTACGTC.

This chain uses TRBV4-3 with TRBJ2-1; a possible D gene is TRBD1 (6 bases). Germline CDR1 LGHNA, CDR2 YSLEER. This CDR3 comprises 16 residues. With 3 bases removed from V and 8 bases from J, the gap between germline ends came to 20 bases. The CDR3 spells CASSQLQQGPGDEQFF. The CDR3 DNA sequence: TGCGCCAGCAGCCAGCTCCAACAGGGTCCAGGGGATGAGCAGTTCTTC.

In this sample, this clonotype turned up a few times. The chain combines TRBV29-1 with TRBJ1-3; D unresolved. The CDR3 totals 14 residues. V was shortened by 0 bases and J by 4 bases, with 10 bases between the two germline ends. Germline V CDR1 and CDR2: SQVTM, ANQGSEA. The CDR3 DNA follows: TGCAGCGTTGAAGATGACATGGGGGGAAACACCATATATTTT. Protein sequence: CSVEDDMGGNTIYF.